These 26 T cell receptor beta chains share one sample of origin, sequenced in a study of blood T cell repertoires in COVID-19. Clones were sequenced by immunoSEQ multiplex PCR, and TCRdb holds only the in-frame ones, with some missing. The data contain fewer than 200,000 clones, 60% to 80% of them seen just once; the ten biggest clones take up around 24%. Sequencing was performed on peripheral blood. The receptors come from a woman in her 70s with acute or convalescent COVID-19.

This chain uses TRBV5-1 with TRBJ2-7; D not resolved. CDR1 SGHRS and CDR2 YFSETQ come from the germline V gene. With 4 bases removed from V and 7 bases from J, the gap between germline ends came to 12 bases. The length of the CDR3 is 12 residues. The CDR3 DNA is TGCGCCAGCAGCGTAGGCGGAGCAGAGCAGTACTTC. This gives the protein CASSVGGAEQYF.

This chain uses TRBV6-6 with TRBJ2-7; 7 bases are shared with TRBD1. V shed 11 bases and J 4 bases; nucleotides not matched to a gene: 8. The CDR3 is 12 amino acids. Germline CDR1 is MNHNY and CDR2 is SVGAGI (reference sequence). The CDR3 here is CAVAGTEYEQYF. The CDR3 DNA reads as TGTGCCGTTGCCGGGACAGAATACGAGCAGTACTTC.

The rearrangement links TRBV14 to TRBJ2-2; 12 nucleotides agree with TRBD2. Germline V gives CDR1 SGHDN, CDR2 FVKESK. V lost 4 bases to trimming and J lost 9 bases; unmatched junction nucleotides: 15. The CDR3 extends over 18 amino acids. CDR3 residues: CASSPLERTSGKFRELFF. As DNA, the CDR3 is TGTGCCAGCAGCCCCTTGGAACGGACTAGCGGGAAATTTAGGGAGCTGTTTTTT. The whole variable domain, remainder taken from reference TRBV14 and TRBJ2-2, is EAGVTQFPSHSVIEKGQTVTLRCDPISGHDNLYWYRRVMGKEIKFLLHFVKESKQDESGMPNNRFLAERTGGTYSTLKVQPAELEDSGVYFCASSPLERTSGKFRELFFGEGSRLTVL.

The chain uses TRBV27 and TRBJ1-2; 7 bases match TRBD1. CDR1 and CDR2 from the germline V gene are MNHEY and SMNVEV (reference sequence). J gave up 5 bases and V 1 base, and 7 bases lay outside the gene matches. The CDR3 length is 15 residues. The CDR3 coding sequence is TGTGCCAGCAGTTTATTTGGGACAGAAACTTATGGCTACACCTTC. Protein product: CASSLFGTETYGYTF.

The V call is TRBV27, the J call TRBJ1-3; maybe TRBD1 (5 bases). Germline-derived CDR1 and CDR2 are MNHEY and SMNVEV (reference sequence). This CDR3 spans 14 amino acids. The V gene lost 5 bases and the J gene lost 7 bases, with 15 bases spanning the gap. DNA for the CDR3: TGTGCCAGCAGTCTCGGGGGGAAAGGTAACACCATATATTTT. This codes for CASSLGGKGNTIYF.

The genes are TRBV7-2 and TRBJ1-2, with 8 positions matching TRBD1. Germline assignment: CDR1 SGHTA and CDR2 FQGNSA. This CDR3 is built from 18 residues. The ends lost 7 bases at V and 1 base at J; junction bases unmatched: 17. CDR3 amino acids: CASTSLGWTGTINYGYTF. CDR3 coding DNA: TGTGCCAGCACCTCCTTGGGGTGGACAGGGACCATTAACTATGGCTACACCTTC.

This chain joins TRBV11-2 and TRBJ2-1; D might be TRBD2 (6 bases). Looked up from germline, CDR1 is SGHAT and CDR2 is FQNNGV. Trimming left V 2 bases short and J 2 bases short, with 13 bases between. The CDR3 runs to 16 residues. The chain's CDR3 is CASSLRREPTYNEQFF. CDR3 coding DNA: TGTGCCAGCAGCTTACGGCGGGAACCCACCTACAATGAGCAGTTCTTC.

The sample holds a few counts of this clone. The chain joins TRBV9 to TRBJ1-2; maybe TRBD1 (5 bases). Trimming removed 4 bases at V and 4 bases at J, with 14 bases between. This CDR3 comprises 14 residues. The germline V gene encodes CDR1 SGDLS and CDR2 YYNGEE. Here the CDR3 DNA reads TGTGCCAGCAGCTTAGACAGCTTTCGCTATGGCTACACCTTC. Translated, it gives CASSLDSFRYGYTF.

The gene calls are TRBV29-1 and TRBJ2-1; D perhaps matches TRBD2 (6 bases). CDR3 length: 14 residues. Germline loops: CDR1 SQVTM, CDR2 ANQGSEA. V was trimmed by 4 bases and J by 5 bases, leaving 15 bases between them. This chain's CDR3 is CSVVPSAGNNEQFF. The CDR3 bases are TGCAGCGTTGTGCCTAGCGCAGGGAACAATGAGCAGTTCTTC.

The chain is built from TRBV2 and TRBJ2-7; possibly TRBD2 for D (5 bases). The CDR3 sequence is 14 residues long. V was clipped by 7 bases and J by 2 bases, with 15 bases between them. Per germline, CDR1 SNHLY and CDR2 FYNNEI. The CDR3 sequence is CASTPERAAYEQYF. The CDR3 DNA sequence: TGTGCCAGCACCCCAGAGAGGGCAGCCTACGAGCAGTACTTC.

The chain carries TRBV4-1 and TRBJ1-1; TRBD1 might be the D (6 bases). Per germline, CDR1 MGHRA and CDR2 YSYEKL. V gave up 2 bases and J gave up 4 bases, with 17 bases separating them. This CDR3 contains 16 residues. CDR3 protein: CASSQQPTGGFTEAFF. For the CDR3, the DNA is TGCGCCAGCAGCCAACAACCGACAGGTGGTTTCACTGAAGCTTTCTTT.

On this clone itself: Other DNA sequences in the same sample also yield this CDR3. The gene calls are TRBV12-3 or TRBV12-4 and TRBJ2-3; D not certain. Between the trimmed V and J ends, which lost 2 bases and 6 bases, there was a span of 3 bases. CDR3 length: 11 amino acids. The CDR3 DNA reads TGTGCCAGCAGTTTATCTGATACGCAGTATTTT. It is translated as CASSLSDTQYF.

The chain couples TRBV2 to TRBJ2-3; D remains unclear. V lost 8 bases, J lost 2 bases, and 5 bases lay in between. Looked up from germline, CDR1 is SNHLY and CDR2 is FYNNEI. The CDR3 runs to 11 residues. The CDR3 here is CASRLTDTQYF. In nucleotides, the CDR3 is TGTGCCAGCCGTCTCACAGATACGCAGTATTTT.

The chain combines TRBV24-1 with TRBJ2-1, with D unclear. Per the germline V gene, CDR1 is KGHDR and CDR2 is SFDVKD. The V gene lost 10 bases and the J gene lost 5 bases, with 11 bases spanning the gap. The CDR3 runs to 12 residues. The CDR3 DNA follows: TGTGCCACAAAGAGCCTTAACAATGAGCAGTTCTTC. It yields the protein CATKSLNNEQFF.

The V call is TRBV29-1, the J call TRBJ2-3; 12 bases agree with TRBD2. Trimming took 7 bases from V and 2 from J; bases not matched to a gene: 7. Looked up from germline, CDR1 is SQVTM and CDR2 is ANQGSEA. The CDR3 is 15 amino acids. In DNA form, the CDR3 reads TGCAGCGCCCCCCGGACTAGCGGGAACACAGATACGCAGTATTTT. Its translation is CSAPRTSGNTDTQYF.

V and J are TRBV9 and TRBJ2-5; possibly TRBD2 for D (5 bases). The CDR3 has 16 residues. With 0 bases removed from V and 5 bases from J, the gap between germline ends came to 17 bases. CDR1 is SGDLS and CDR2 is YYNGEE in the germline V gene. The chain's CDR3 is CASSVGSGSIRETQYF. The CDR3 region has the DNA TGTGCCAGCAGCGTAGGCAGCGGATCTATCCGGGAGACCCAGTACTTC. Complete variable domain (other parts from reference TRBV9 and TRBJ2-5): DSGVTQTPKHLITATGQRVTLRCSPRSGDLSVYWYQQSLDQGLQFLIQYYNGEERAKGNILERFSAQQFPDLHSELNLSSLELGDSALYFCASSVGSGSIRETQYFGPGTRLLVL.

The chain recombines TRBV2 with TRBJ2-7, with D possibly being TRBD2 (5 bases). CDR1 and CDR2 (germline): SNHLY, FYNNEI. Trimming took off 3 bases at V and 2 bases at J, with 8 bases between the two ends. The CDR3 is 13 residues long. CDR3 nucleotide sequence: TGTGCCAGCAGTGATGAGGGAACCTACGAGCAGTACTTC. Translated: CASSDEGTYEQYF.

The rearrangement links TRBV9 to TRBJ1-3, with D perhaps matching TRBD1 (6 bases). The CDR3 contains 17 residues. Germline V CDR1 and CDR2: SGDLS, YYNGEE. V shed 4 bases and J shed 0 bases, with 17 bases lying between them. DNA for the CDR3: TGTGCCAGCAGCCCGACCGGGGGGGCGAACTCTGGAAACACCATATATTTT. Encoded protein: CASSPTGGANSGNTIYF.

V and J are TRBV7-9 and TRBJ1-3; D remains ambiguous. The CDR3 runs to 14 residues. Per the germline V gene, CDR1 is SEHNR and CDR2 is FQNEAQ (reference sequence). V was clipped by 0 bases and J by 2 bases, with 5 bases between them. CDR3 sequence reads: CASSLAAAGNTIYF. The CDR3 DNA reads TGTGCCAGCAGCTTAGCGGCTGCTGGAAACACCATATATTTT.

This clone showed up just a few times. J is TRBJ2-7 and V is TRBV11-3; D possibly corresponds to TRBD2 (7 bases). V was shortened by 5 bases and J by 1 base, with 21 bases between the two germline ends. The CDR3 runs 17 residues. The germline CDR1 and CDR2 sequences are SGHNT and YENEEA. The CDR3 DNA sequence: TGTGCCAGCAGCCGATTCGGGGGGACACAACATTCCTACGAGCAGTACTTC. Translation: CASSRFGGTQHSYEQYF.

The chain joins TRBV7-2 to TRBJ2-1, with a weak D call TRBD2 (5 bases). This CDR3 comprises 14 residues. CDR1 is SGHTA and CDR2 is FQGNSA in the germline V gene. The V and J ends lost 5 bases and 8 bases respectively, with 16 bases between them. CDR3 nucleotides: TGTGCCAGCAGCCTGATCCTCCGGGGAGATGAGCAGTTCTTC. Amino acids: CASSLILRGDEQFF.

The rearrangement joins TRBV5-1 to TRBJ2-1; D gene unclear. This CDR3 spans 15 amino acids. Trimming took 0 bases from V and 3 from J, leaving 10 bases between them. Per the germline V gene, CDR1 is SGHRS and CDR2 is YFSETQ. The CDR3 sequence: CASSLGNPVYNEQFF. The CDR3 nucleotides read TGCGCCAGCAGCTTGGGTAATCCGGTCTACAATGAGCAGTTCTTC.

The rearrangement links TRBV5-1 to TRBJ2-7; D gene unclear. CDR1 and CDR2 from the germline V gene are SGHRS and YFSETQ. Trimming stripped 0 bases from V and 2 bases from J, with 12 bases between. This CDR3 has 15 residues. Here the CDR3 DNA reads TGCGCCAGCAGCTTGGAATCGGGTAACACCTACGAGCAGTACTTC. It yields the protein CASSLESGNTYEQYF.

This clone was found once. V gene TRBV2 combines with J gene TRBJ2-2; 7 bases are a match to TRBD1. V shed 2 bases, J shed 1 base, and the junction held 4 bases outside the gene matches. The CDR3 is 16 amino acids. CDR1 is SNHLY and CDR2 is FYNNEI in the germline V gene. This CDR3 is CASSEWWTGNTGELFF. In DNA, the CDR3 is TGTGCCAGCAGTGAATGGTGGACAGGGAACACCGGGGAGCTGTTTTTT.

The rearrangement joins TRBV5-6 to TRBJ2-3; D call uncertain. CDR3 length: 12 amino acids. Between the trimmed V and J ends, which lost 0 bases and 7 bases, there was a span of 6 bases. Germline V gene sequence: CDR1 SGHDT, CDR2 YYEEEE. CDR3 nucleotide sequence: TGTGCCAGCAGCTTGGACAGCTATACGCAGTATTTT. Translation gives CASSLDSYTQYF.

V gene TRBV30 combines with J gene TRBJ1-6; TRBD1 matches 7 bases. The germline CDR1 and CDR2 sequences are GTSNPN and SVGIG (reference sequence). The junction had 9 bases not matched to a gene; V was cut back by 3 bases and J by 7 bases. The CDR3 is 15 residues long. CDR3 region: CAWREEGARNSPLHF. CDR3 sequence (DNA): TGTGCCTGGAGAGAGGAGGGGGCTCGGAATTCACCCCTCCACTTT.